These 27 T cell receptor beta chains came from one sample sequenced in a study of OX40 agonist ivuxolimab in advanced cancers. Some clones are missing from TCRdb's copy, which holds only in-frame ones; the method was immunoSEQ multiplex PCR. The sample lists under 90,000 clones, around 83% occurring once. The sequenced sample was CD4+ or CD8+ T cells sorted from blood, obtained in a trial of the OX40 agonist ivuxolimab. These receptors came from an adult with an advanced solid tumor such as melanoma, head and neck, liver or kidney cancer.

The sample holds one count of this clone. The chain joins TRBV4-2 to TRBJ2-6; 9 nucleotides match TRBD1. CDR1 and CDR2 (germline): LGHNA, YNFKEQ. V lost 0 bases to trimming and J lost 4 bases; unmatched junction nucleotides: 1. This CDR3 is 16 amino acids long. Written as DNA, the CDR3 is TGTGCCAGCAGCCAAGAACAGGGGGCCGGGGCCAACGTCCTGACTTTC. Protein sequence: CASSQEQGAGANVLTF.

J is TRBJ1-1 and V is TRBV5-1; 8 bases are a match to TRBD1. The CDR3 sequence is 13 residues long. V lost 6 bases and J lost 8; bases outside the gene matches: 9. The germline V gene has CDR1 SGHRS and CDR2 YFSETQ. The CDR3 DNA reads as TGCGCCAGCAAGGCCTTCGACAGGGGAGAAGCTTTCTTT. It is translated as CASKAFDRGEAFF. The full variable domain, in which reference TRBV5-1 and TRBJ1-1 provide the parts outside the CDR3, is KAGVTQTPRYLIKTRGQQVTLSCSPISGHRSVSWYQQTPGQGLQFLFEYFSETQRNKGNFPGRFSGRQFSNSRSEMNVSTLELGDSALYLCASKAFDRGEAFFGQGTRLTVV.

The count of this clone is one. The chain couples TRBV5-4 to TRBJ1-2; perhaps TRBD1 as D (5 bases). Germline loops: CDR1 SGHNT, CDR2 YYREEE (reference sequence). V lost 1 base to trimming and J lost 0 bases, with 13 bases between them. The CDR3 contains 16 residues. This CDR3 reads CASSLSQGRANYGYTF. For the CDR3, the DNA is TGTGCCAGCAGCTTGAGCCAGGGAAGAGCTAACTATGGCTACACCTTC. Filled out from reference TRBV5-4 and TRBJ1-2, the complete variable domain reads ETGVTQSPTHLIKTRGQQVTLRCSSQSGHNTVSWYQQALGQGPQFIFQYYREEENGRGNFPPRFSGLQFPNYSSELNVNALELDDSALYLCASSLSQGRANYGYTFGSGTRLTVV.

The CDR3 DNA sequence: TGTGCCAGCAGTGAAGGGTCTTGGACAAGGGGGGGCTATGGCTACACCTTC. Translation gives CASSEGSWTRGGYGYTF. The rearrangement links TRBV2 to TRBJ1-2, with TRBD1 as a possible D gene (6 bases). The V end was cut by 1 base, the J end by 4 bases, with 19 bases between. The CDR3 sequence is 17 residues long. CDR1 SNHLY and CDR2 FYNNEI come from the germline V gene.

This clone showed up just once. The rearrangement uses TRBV6-5 and TRBJ1-1; D gene uncertain. Germline CDR1 MNHEY, CDR2 SVGAGI. With 6 bases removed from V and 1 base from J, the gap between germline ends came to 12 bases. The CDR3 is 14 residues long. The CDR3 DNA reads as TGTGCCAGCAGCAGCGTGCAGTCGAACACTGAAGCTTTCTTT. It is translated as CASSSVQSNTEAFF.

This chain uses TRBV9 with TRBJ1-2, with D perhaps matching TRBD1 (6 bases). Per the germline V gene, CDR1 is SGDLS and CDR2 is YYNGEE. V was shortened by 0 bases and J by 7 bases, with 13 bases between the two germline ends. This CDR3 has 14 residues. The CDR3 DNA reads TGTGCCAGCAGCGTAGATGACAGGTTAGCTGGCTACACCTTC. This codes for CASSVDDRLAGYTF.

The CDR3 region is CASSLPSPGEAFF. CDR3 coding DNA: TGTGCCAGCAGCTTGCCATCCCCAGGTGAAGCTTTCTTT. V usage is TRBV5-4 and J usage is TRBJ1-1; no firm D call. CDR1 is SGHNT, CDR2 YYREEE, per germline (reference sequence). The CDR3 has 13 amino acids. Trimming took off 1 base at V and 7 bases at J, with 11 bases between the two ends. The full variable domain, in which reference TRBV5-4 and TRBJ1-1 provide the parts outside the CDR3, is ETGVTQSPTHLIKTRGQQVTLRCSSQSGHNTVSWYQQALGQGPQFIFQYYREEENGRGNFPPRFSGLQFPNYSSELNVNALELDDSALYLCASSLPSPGEAFFGQGTRLTVV.

The rearrangement uses TRBV2 and TRBJ1-1, with D unresolved. V lost 6 bases and J lost 2, with 10 bases in between. CDR3 length: 13 residues. Germline V gene data show CDR1 as SNHLY and CDR2 as FYNNEI. The CDR3 loop is CASRGNRNTEAFF. CDR3 nucleotide sequence: TGTGCCAGCAGAGGAAACAGAAACACTGAAGCTTTCTTT.

The gene calls are TRBV19 and TRBJ1-2; 7 nucleotides align to TRBD1. The trim removed 6 bases at V and 2 bases at J, leaving 6 bases unmatched. The CDR3 has 14 residues. Germline lookup yields CDR1 LNHDA and CDR2 SQIVND (reference sequence). CDR3 DNA: TGTGCCAGTAGCCGGGACAGACAGAACTATGGCTACACCTTC. Residues: CASSRDRQNYGYTF.

The chain's CDR3 is CASSLAGLFTDTQYF. In DNA, the CDR3 is TGTGCCAGCAGCTTAGCCGGTCTCTTCACAGATACGCAGTATTTT. The chain has TRBV7-2 and TRBJ2-3, with D unclear. With 0 bases removed from V and 2 bases from J, the gap between germline ends came to 9 bases. Germline loops: CDR1 SGHTA, CDR2 FQGNSA. The CDR3 sequence is 15 residues long.

A note on this clone: Other DNA sequences from this sample encode an identical CDR3 as well. The rearrangement joins TRBV18 to TRBJ1-1; D gene unclear. This CDR3 spans 14 amino acids. Trimming removed 3 bases from V and 0 bases from J, with 8 bases in between. From germline, CDR1 is KGHSH and CDR2 LQKENI. The DNA for the CDR3 is TGTGCCAGCTCACCGGGGAATATGAACACTGAAGCTTTCTTT. Translation gives CASSPGNMNTEAFF.

The chain carries TRBV4-2 and TRBJ2-1; D ambiguous. V shed 4 bases and J shed 4 bases, with 14 bases lying between them. The CDR3 length is 15 residues. Germline-derived CDR1 and CDR2 are LGHNA and YNFKEQ. The chain's CDR3 is CASSPSGSQYNEQFF. CDR3 DNA: TGTGCCAGCAGCCCTTCTGGTAGCCAGTACAATGAGCAGTTCTTC.

The rearrangement uses TRBV6-4 and TRBJ1-6, with 11 bases matching TRBD1. Per the germline V gene, CDR1 is MRHNA and CDR2 is SNTAGT. The CDR3 is 15 amino acids. The V segment lost 4 bases and the J segment 8 bases; nucleotides outside the gene matches: 4. CDR3 residues: CASSAWDRGYSPLHF. CDR3 DNA sequence: TGTGCCAGCAGTGCGTGGGACAGGGGGTATTCACCCCTCCACTTT.

The chain is built from TRBV21-1 and TRBJ2-7; TRBD1, the table's D call, lacks a check against the DNA. TRBV21-1 is tagged as a pseudogene. CDR3 length equals 13 residues. This CDR3 is CASSKLTGHEQYF. The DNA of the CDR3 is TGTGCCAGCAGCAAACTGACAGGGCACGAGCAGTACTTC.

J is TRBJ1-6 and V is TRBV6-5; D is perhaps TRBD1 (5 bases). The CDR3 length is 14 residues. Germline V gene lookup returns CDR1 MNHEY and CDR2 SVGAGI. V lost 2 bases to trimming and J lost 7 bases, with 9 bases between them. The DNA of the CDR3 is TGTGCCAGCAGTTACGCAGGGCGAAATTCACCCCTCCACTTT. Protein sequence: CASSYAGRNSPLHF.

The chain employs TRBV6-1 and TRBJ1-3, with D possibly matching TRBD1 (5 bases). Trimming removed 3 bases at V and 7 bases at J, with 16 bases between. Germline V CDR1 and CDR2: MNHNS, SASEGT. The CDR3 loop spans 15 amino acids. CDR3 in amino acids: CASSEGVPLRNTIYF. CDR3 in DNA: TGTGCCAGCAGTGAGGGGGTCCCCTTGCGTAACACCATATATTTT.

The chain links TRBV18 to TRBJ1-1; no clear D gene. CDR1 is KGHSH and CDR2 is LQKENI in the germline V gene. This CDR3 region has 14 residues. Trimming pared 5 bases from V and 3 bases from J, leaving 13 bases between. For the CDR3, the DNA is TGTGCCAGCTCATTTCGTAGTGGGGACACTGAAGCTTTCTTT. Translation: CASSFRSGDTEAFF.

V and J are TRBV20-1 and TRBJ1-4; unclear D gene. Germline-derived CDR1 and CDR2 are DFQATT and SNEGSKA (reference sequence). V shed 3 bases and J shed 7 bases, with 6 bases lying between them. This CDR3 comprises 11 residues. The CDR3 loop is CSASLSEKLFF. As DNA, the CDR3 is TGCAGTGCTAGCCTTAGTGAAAAACTGTTTTTT.

CDR3 in DNA: TGCGCCAGCAGCTTGGGTGGATCCGAAAAACTGTTTTTT. Protein product: CASSLGGSEKLFF. The chain is built from TRBV5-1 and TRBJ1-4; no clear D gene. V shed 0 bases and J shed 8 bases, with 8 bases lying between them. This CDR3 is built from 13 residues. Looked up from germline, CDR1 is SGHRS and CDR2 is YFSETQ.

The DNA of the CDR3 is TGTGCCAGCAGCTTGGCCCGCGGCAGGGCTGGGGCCAACGTCCTGACTTTC. Translation: CASSLARGRAGANVLTF. The chain uses TRBV5-7 and TRBJ2-6; possibly TRBD1 for D (5 bases). TRBV5-7 is placed among ORFs of uncertain function. The V and J ends lost 0 bases and 2 bases respectively, with 12 bases between them. The CDR3 consists of 17 residues.

This clone was recorded a few times. The rearrangement uses TRBV10-3 and TRBJ1-5, with D possibly TRBD1 on 5 matching bases. The CDR3 covers 14 residues. V was clipped by 10 bases and J by 4 bases, with 17 bases between them. Germline values: CDR1 ENHRY, CDR2 SYGVKD. The CDR3: CATKEVGGNQPQHF. The CDR3 DNA sequence: TGTGCCACCAAGGAGGTGGGGGGGAATCAGCCCCAGCATTTT.

The count of this clone is one. The gene calls are TRBV5-4 and TRBJ2-6; D possibly corresponds to TRBD1 (6 bases). CDR3 length equals 15 residues. V lost 4 bases and J 0 bases, leaving 8 bases between the germline ends. Looked up from germline, CDR1 is SGHNT and CDR2 is YYREEE (reference sequence). CDR3 nucleotides: TGTGCCAGCAGCCAACAGGGCTCTGGGGCCAACGTCCTGACTTTC. It yields the protein CASSQQGSGANVLTF. The variable domain in full, completed from reference TRBV5-4 and TRBJ2-6, reads ETGVTQSPTHLIKTRGQQVTLRCSSQSGHNTVSWYQQALGQGPQFIFQYYREEENGRGNFPPRFSGLQFPNYSSELNVNALELDDSALYLCASSQQGSGANVLTFGAGSRLTVL.

The chain joins TRBV5-4 to TRBJ1-5, with D maybe TRBD1 (6 bases). Trimming shortened V by 10 bases and J by 5 bases, and 10 bases separated the two germline ends. Germline CDR1 SGHNT, CDR2 YYREEE (reference sequence). This CDR3 has 11 amino acids. In nucleotides, the CDR3 is TGTGCCGGGGGCGGTTATCAGCCCCAGCATTTT. Amino acid sequence: CAGGGYQPQHF.

This rearrangement joins TRBV5-1 to TRBJ2-3; D ambiguous. The germline V gene has CDR1 SGHRS and CDR2 YFSETQ. CDR3 length equals 14 residues. Trimming took 0 bases from V and 0 from J, leaving 5 bases between them. The CDR3 sequence is CASSLGDSTDTQYF. As DNA, the CDR3 is TGCGCCAGCAGCTTGGGCGACAGCACAGATACGCAGTATTTT.

The rearrangement links TRBV5-6 to TRBJ2-7; D is unresolved. V lost 0 bases and J lost 6, with 7 bases in between. The CDR3 loop spans 12 amino acids. Germline V lookup: CDR1 SGHDT, CDR2 YYEEEE. The CDR3 is CASSLANREQYF. CDR3 sequence (DNA): TGTGCCAGCAGCTTGGCCAATCGCGAGCAGTACTTC.

This clone has only one observation. This chain uses TRBV4-2 with TRBJ2-7; D possibly corresponds to TRBD2 (5 bases). CDR1 and CDR2 from the germline V gene are LGHNA and YNFKEQ. The CDR3 runs 15 residues. The V end lost 4 bases, the J end lost 1 base, and 14 bases lay between the germline ends. This chain's CDR3 is CASSPSGSVSYEQYF. Written as DNA, the CDR3 is TGTGCCAGCAGCCCAAGTGGTAGCGTTTCCTACGAGCAGTACTTC.

The chain links TRBV10-2 to TRBJ1-1; D not resolved. Germline V gene lookup returns CDR1 WSHSY and CDR2 SAAADI. CDR3 size: 13 residues. Trimming shortened V by 6 bases and J by 0 bases, and 8 bases separated the two germline ends. The CDR3 spells CASRERVNTEAFF. In DNA form, the CDR3 reads TGCGCCAGCAGGGAGCGGGTGAACACTGAAGCTTTCTTT.